This T cell receptor (beta chain) derives from a study of T cell responses to AZD1222 COVID-19 vaccine. Profiled with immunoSEQ multiplex PCR; TCRdb holds only in-frame clones, not every one. The table has approximately 96,000 clones, approximately 90% seen once; the top ten hold roughly 12%. Note on this clone: What it binds is unknown.

The CDR3 extends over 11 amino acids. The study, taken as a whole, reports: Females outnumbered males among donors, who were mostly white British; clonal diversity was possibly underestimated. Mapped onto spike, vaccine-associated CD4 TCRs spanned it and were dominant at 160-218 and 743-854.

The J gene is TRBJ1-2, the V gene TRBV21-1. TRBV21-1 is labeled a pseudogene. This receptor was taken from an adult who received the AZD1222 COVID-19 vaccine. This specimen was peripheral blood, taken 28 days after the second AZD1222 dose. CDR3 region: CASSKKCAVAF. The CDR3, as DNA: TGTGCCAGCAGCAAAAAGTGCGCCGTTGCCTTC.